This T cell receptor beta chain comes out of a study of T-cell memory formation after mild COVID-19. Study as a whole: In these data, TCR clusters were largely donor specific. The study's findings and limits: Mainly in CM and EM were contracting CD4+ clones; CD8+ were in EMRA. In pre-infection memory, a portion of responding clones appeared, which suggested that cross-reactive memory joined.

The CDR3 spans 16 residues. The V gene lost 3 bases and the J gene lost 5 bases, with 20 bases spanning the gap. Germline values: CDR1 SGHRS, CDR2 YFSETQ. Sample barcodes and UMIs were carried by the TCR alpha and TCR beta cDNA libraries that 5'RACE generated with constant-segment primers. TCRdb passed the 5' RACE reads through MiXCR, listing each CDR3 protein once. Of hundreds of thousands of distinct CDR3 sequences listed, about 15% are singletons. Details on this clonotype: Its antigen is currently unknown.

Sequencing was performed on PBMCs or a T cell subset sorted from them (not recorded which). The chain joins TRBV5-1 to TRBJ1-1, with D possibly TRBD1 on 6 matching bases. The clonotype was recovered from a man aged 18-30 years who had mild COVID-19 (a few samples of this study predate the infection). Cell type and time point are not known. The CDR3, as DNA: TGCGCCAGCAGCTCGAAGATACAGGGCGTAGGAACTGAAGCTTTCTTT. Encoded protein: CASSSKIQGVGTEAFF.